The 19 T cell receptor beta chains below all came from one sample that was sequenced in a study of cytomegalovirus exposure and HLA in healthy donors (TCRdb year 2017). Receptors were amplified or captured by the immunoSEQ multiplex PCR assay. A mixture of 60 forward primers for TCR Vbeta segments and 13 reverse primers for TCR Jbeta segments was used in the multiplex PCR. Held by TCRdb, this immuneACCESS table contains in-frame sequences only and omits some clones. Under half of the omission traces to an unresolved V gene where checked; the cause of the rest is unknown. The sample table holds about 180,000 clones, of which 80% were seen once. Around 1.4% of the sample is in the top ten clones. Sequencing was done on a sample of PBMCs. The receptor set was obtained from a girl aged 5-17 years in good health and CMV-seropositive.

This clone was observed a single time. The rearrangement uses TRBV14 and TRBJ1-3; D call uncertain. The germline V gene has CDR1 SGHDN and CDR2 FVKESK. The CDR3 has 15 residues. V was trimmed by 1 base and J by 0 bases, leaving 7 bases between them. The CDR3 loop reads CASSQGHLSGNTIYF. CDR3 DNA: TGTGCCAGCAGCCAAGGGCACCTCTCTGGAAACACCATATATTTT.

This chain connects TRBV9 to TRBJ2-1; 10 bases agree with TRBD2. The CDR3 is made up of 17 amino acids. Looked up from germline, CDR1 is SGDLS and CDR2 is YYNGEE. J lost 4 bases, V lost 0 bases, and 7 bases had no gene match. The CDR3 sequence is CASSVEMRTSGYNEQFF. The CDR3 DNA reads TGTGCCAGCAGCGTAGAAATGAGGACTAGCGGTTACAATGAGCAGTTCTTC.

The chain recombines TRBV25-1 with TRBJ2-2; 10 nucleotides align to TRBD1. CDR1 and CDR2 from the germline V gene are MGHDK and SYGVNS. The CDR3 totals 14 residues. V lost 8 bases, J lost 8 bases, and 8 bases stayed unmatched. The CDR3 region is CASAGTGVLGELFF. CDR3 in DNA: TGTGCCAGCGCCGGGACAGGGGTTCTGGGGGAGCTGTTTTTT.

The J gene is TRBJ1-4, the V gene TRBV18; no clear D. Trimming removed 6 bases at V and 0 bases at J, with 11 bases between. CDR3 length: 15 residues. Germline assignment: CDR1 KGHSH and CDR2 LQKENI. The DNA of the CDR3 is TGTGCCAGCTCCACTAACTCAGCAACTAATGAAAAACTGTTTTTT. Encoded protein: CASSTNSATNEKLFF.

This clone showed up just a few times. V and J are TRBV7-9 and TRBJ2-7, with 7 bases lining up with TRBD1. Trimming took 5 bases from V and 5 from J; bases not matched to a gene: 12. Germline V lookup: CDR1 SEHNR, CDR2 FQNEAQ (reference sequence). The CDR3 contains 15 residues. DNA of the CDR3: TGTGCCAGCAGCCTTGGGGACAGCACAGTTCACGAGCAGTACTTC. This translates into CASSLGDSTVHEQYF.

This chain links TRBV7-6 with TRBJ2-7, with 8 positions matching TRBD1. This CDR3 is built from 14 residues. The junction had 7 bases not matched to a gene; V was cut back by 5 bases and J by 4 bases. Looked up from germline, CDR1 is SGHVS and CDR2 is FNYEAQ. Written as DNA, the CDR3 is TGTGCCAGCAGCCGCACGACAGGGGCGTACGAGCAGTACTTC. Amino acid sequence: CASSRTTGAYEQYF.

This clone was detected only a few times. CDR3 in amino acids: CASSGAGGPTYEQYF. CDR3 in DNA: TGTGCCAGTAGCGGAGCGGGAGGACCTACCTACGAGCAGTACTTC. The chain uses TRBV19 and TRBJ2-7; 9 nucleotides match TRBD2. CDR1 is LNHDA and CDR2 is SQIVND in the germline V gene (reference sequence). V gave up 6 bases and J gave up 2 bases; unmatched junction bases: 8. This CDR3 has 15 amino acids.

V is TRBV2 and J is TRBJ1-1, with 7 bases that match TRBD1. Germline V lookup: CDR1 SNHLY, CDR2 FYNNEI. This CDR3 contains 15 residues. Germline trimming cut 0 bases from V and 5 bases from J; bases unmatched to any gene: 6. The CDR3 bases are TGTGCCAGCAGTGAAGCAGGGCGCAGGGGGACTGAAGCTTTCTTT. Translation gives CASSEAGRRGTEAFF. Full variable domain (remainder filled in from reference TRBV2 and TRBJ1-1): EPEVTQTPSHQVTQMGQEVILRCVPISNHLYFYWYRQILGQKVEFLVSFYNNEISEKSEIFDDQFSVERPDGSNFTLKIRSTKLEDSAMYFCASSEAGRRGTEAFFGQGTRLTVV.

The table lists this clone with a few counts. This chain uses TRBV7-9 with TRBJ2-5; D gene uncertain. This CDR3 contains 13 residues. Germline V gene sequence: CDR1 SEHNR, CDR2 FQNEAQ (reference sequence). V shed 8 bases and J shed 3 bases, with 13 bases lying between them. The CDR3 bases are TGTGCCAGCGTTAGGCCTCTAGAAGAGACCCAGTACTTC. Translation gives CASVRPLEETQYF.

This chain connects TRBV7-9 to TRBJ1-2; no clear D. The CDR3 runs to 13 residues. V was cut by 6 bases and J by 4 bases, with 12 bases left in between. The V gene's germline CDR1 is SEHNR and CDR2 FQNEAQ (reference sequence). The CDR3: CASRPGRGYGYTF. For the CDR3, the DNA is TGTGCCAGCAGACCGGGGAGAGGCTATGGCTACACCTTC.

V usage is TRBV5-6 and J usage is TRBJ2-5; 10 nucleotides agree with TRBD2. Germline trimming cut 4 bases from V and 3 bases from J; bases unmatched to any gene: 3. The V gene's germline CDR1 is SGHDT and CDR2 YYEEEE. The CDR3 extends over 14 amino acids. The CDR3 protein is CASSQGTSEETQYF. In nucleotides, the CDR3 is TGTGCCAGCAGCCAAGGGACTAGCGAAGAGACCCAGTACTTC.

The chain joins TRBV5-1 to TRBJ2-7; 7 nucleotides line up with TRBD1. This CDR3 has 13 amino acids. The V segment lost 1 base and the J segment 3 bases; nucleotides outside the gene matches: 1. Germline loops: CDR1 SGHRS, CDR2 YFSETQ. The CDR3 DNA follows: TGCGCCAGCAGCTTGAACAGGGGCTACGAGCAGTACTTC. It yields the protein CASSLNRGYEQYF.

In its sample, this clone was seen once. The chain recombines TRBV4-1 with TRBJ2-7; 9 nucleotides align to TRBD2. V dropped 5 bases and J dropped 7; count of bases not matched to a gene: 9. Per the germline V gene, CDR1 is MGHRA and CDR2 is YSYEKL. The CDR3 sequence is 14 residues long. CDR3 loop: CASSYSGRLGEQYF. CDR3 coding DNA: TGCGCCAGCAGCTACAGCGGGAGGCTGGGGGAGCAGTACTTC.

The DNA for the CDR3 is TGTGCCAGTAGTTCTAATAACTATGGCTACACCTTC. Translation: CASSSNNYGYTF. This chain uses TRBV19 with TRBJ1-2; no reliable D call. Germline CDR1 LNHDA, CDR2 SQIVND (reference sequence). The CDR3 consists of 12 residues. The germline V and J ends were trimmed by 5 bases and 1 base, with 5 bases remaining between them. Together with reference TRBV19 and TRBJ1-2, the CDR3 gives the full variable domain: DGGITQSPKYLFRKEGQNVTLSCEQNLNHDAMYWYRQDPGQGLRLIYYSQIVNDFQKGDIAEGYSVSREKKESFPLTVTSAQKNPTAFYLCASSSNNYGYTFGSGTRLTVV.

The chain recombines TRBV5-1 with TRBJ2-7; D is possibly TRBD1 (6 bases). Trimming took 0 bases from V and 7 from J, leaving 11 bases between them. The CDR3 is 13 residues long. Germline CDR1 SGHRS, CDR2 YFSETQ. This CDR3 reads CASSLGTGKEQYF. For the CDR3, the DNA is TGCGCCAGCAGCTTGGGTACAGGGAAAGAGCAGTACTTC.

The J gene is TRBJ2-2, the V gene TRBV5-4, with TRBD1 as a possible D gene (6 bases). V lost 1 base to trimming and J lost 3 bases, with 13 bases between them. This CDR3 comprises 16 residues. Germline loops: CDR1 SGHNT, CDR2 YYREEE (reference sequence). The chain's CDR3 is CASSLSQGRDTGELFF. CDR3 coding DNA: TGTGCCAGCAGCTTGTCCCAGGGGCGAGACACCGGGGAGCTGTTTTTT.

The chain uses TRBV7-8 and TRBJ2-7, with D perhaps TRBD2 (5 bases). CDR3 length equals 14 residues. Germline V gives CDR1 SGHVS, CDR2 FQNEAQ. Trimming removed 3 bases at V and 6 bases at J, with 15 bases between. The DNA of the CDR3 is TGTGCCAGCAGCTTTAGTGGGAGCCGTCTCGAGCAGTACTTC. It is translated as CASSFSGSRLEQYF.

The chain couples TRBV25-1 to TRBJ2-7; a weak D match, TRBD2 (6 bases). Germline V gene lookup returns CDR1 MGHDK and CDR2 SYGVNS. Trimming pared 1 base from V and 0 bases from J, leaving 13 bases between. The CDR3 is made up of 16 amino acids. The chain's CDR3 is CASSEFGLALSYEQYF. CDR3 bases: TGTGCCAGCAGTGAATTCGGTCTAGCGCTCTCCTACGAGCAGTACTTC.

The CDR3 sequence: CAWSPAGTANQPQHF. The DNA of the CDR3 is TGTGCCTGGAGTCCCGCCGGGACTGCCAATCAGCCCCAGCATTTT. This chain links TRBV30 with TRBJ1-5; D is possibly TRBD1 (5 bases). The V end lost 2 bases, the J end lost 3 bases, and 14 bases lay between the germline ends. CDR1 and CDR2 from the germline V gene are GTSNPN and SVGIG (reference sequence). This CDR3 contains 15 residues.